This section outlines one TCR beta chain sequence together with its context. Its antigen remains unidentified. This entry comes from a study of Graves' ophthalmopathy and Graves' hyperthyroidism. Study findings and constraints: Blood also carried most expanded thyroid clonotypes exceeding 0.001 frequency.

This CDR3 spans 15 amino acids. Germline CDR1 is LNHDA and CDR2 is SQIVND (reference sequence). Trimming took off 9 bases at V and 0 bases at J, with 14 bases between the two ends. Amplified material comprised TCR beta CDR3 regions derived from RNA transcripts. An opening RT-PCR round employed HTBI primers and preceded a second-round multiplex PCR. TCRdb re-derived calls from the multiplex PCR reads in MiXCR, one entry per CDR3 protein. The sample holds 900,000 to 1,200,000 distinct CDR3 sequences, about 36% seen once. Hyperthyroidism patients had new diagnoses, durations under 2 months, and ages of 18 to 65.

Sequencing was done on a sample of peripheral blood or thyroid tissue (not recorded which). This TCR derives from an adult man with Graves' hyperthyroidism. The V gene is TRBV19, the J gene TRBJ2-2, with D perhaps TRBD2 (6 bases). Here the CDR3 reads CASHRREANTGELFF. DNA of the CDR3: TGTGCCAGCCATAGGAGGGAAGCGAACACCGGGGAGCTGTTTTTT.